These 14 T cell receptor beta chains originate from one sample sequenced in a study of T cells in Graves' hyperthyroidism and ophthalmopathy. The CDR3 regions of TCR beta were amplified from RNA transcripts. Primed by the HTBI set, a first-round RT-PCR was run on the TCR CDR3. Each CDR3 protein is one row after TCRdb ran MiXCR on the multiplex PCR reads. Among 280,000 or so distinct CDR3 sequences listed, less than 30% were seen once. What was sequenced was blood. Receptor source: a man aged 40-49 years with Graves' hyperthyroidism that later progressed to Graves' ophthalmopathy.

This clonotype was counted many times. The gene calls are TRBV6-1 and TRBJ1-1; D ambiguous. There are 10 residues in the CDR3. V was pared by 4 bases and J by 5 bases, with 2 bases between. Germline V gene data show CDR1 as MNHNS and CDR2 as SASEGT. The CDR3 loop reads CASSGTEAFF. The CDR3 nucleotides are TGTGCCAGCAGTGGTACTGAAGCTTTCTTT.

Ten or more counts support this clonotype. V usage is TRBV11-2 and J usage is TRBJ2-7, with 8 bases identical to TRBD2. The CDR3 sequence is 15 residues long. Germline V gene lookup returns CDR1 SGHAT and CDR2 FQNNGV. After removal of 5 bases from V and 3 bases from J, the junction contained 9 bases not matched to a gene. The CDR3 DNA reads TGTGCCAGCAGCCCTTCTCTAGCGGGCAACTACGAGCAGTACTTC. Its translation is CASSPSLAGNYEQYF.

This chain links TRBV12-3 or TRBV12-4 with TRBJ1-2; no clear D. Trimming left V 3 bases short and J 4 bases short, with 12 bases between. The length of the CDR3 is 14 residues. The CDR3 region has the DNA TGTGCCAGCAGTTTTAGCGCGCCCCCCTATGGCTACACCTTC. Its translation: CASSFSAPPYGYTF.

The table lists this clonotype with many counts. CDR3 sequence (DNA): TGCGCCAGCAGCCCTGGGACTAGCGGGAGTTTGGAGACCCAGTACTTC. Protein: CASSPGTSGSLETQYF. The rearrangement links TRBV5-1 to TRBJ2-5, with 14 nucleotides matching TRBD2. Germline V gives CDR1 SGHRS, CDR2 YFSETQ. The ends lost 4 bases at V and 5 bases at J; junction bases unmatched: 7. This CDR3 comprises 16 residues.

This clonotype was observed many times. The CDR3 loop reads CSVVAGDDEQYF. CDR3 nucleotides: TGCAGCGTTGTAGCGGGAGACGACGAGCAGTACTTC. The chain combines TRBV29-1 with TRBJ2-7, with 9 nucleotides matching TRBD2. The junction had 3 bases not matched to a gene; V was cut back by 4 bases and J by 5 bases. This CDR3 is built from 12 residues. Germline CDR1 SQVTM, CDR2 ANQGSEA.

About this clonotype itself: This may arise from a read error, as a much more abundant clone is one base away. V usage is TRBV6-5 and J usage is TRBJ1-1, with 7 bases lining up with TRBD1. The ends lost 4 bases at V and 7 bases at J; junction bases unmatched: 9. The CDR3 is 14 amino acids. CDR1 and CDR2 (germline): MNHEY, SVGAGI. The CDR3, as DNA: TGTGCCAGCAGTTTCCAGGGGGATAGGAGTGAAGCTTTCTTT. Protein sequence: CASSFQGDRSEAFF.

This clonotype was recorded many times. The chain is built from TRBV3-1 and TRBJ2-7; 7 bases line up with TRBD2. Germline V lookup: CDR1 LGHDT, CDR2 YNNKEL (reference sequence). V shed 0 bases, J shed 1 base, and the junction held 6 bases outside the gene matches. The CDR3 loop spans 16 amino acids. CDR3 coding DNA: TGTGCCAGCAGCCAAGATCCAGCGGGAATATCCTACGAGCAGTACTTC. Its translation is CASSQDPAGISYEQYF.

This clonotype was found many times. The rearrangement joins TRBV28 to TRBJ2-7; 7 bases map to TRBD1. The ends lost 4 bases at V and 3 bases at J; junction bases unmatched: 6. Germline-derived CDR1 and CDR2 are MDHEN and SYDVKM. The CDR3 length is 14 residues. CDR3 region: CASSYSGTDYEQYF. The CDR3 coding sequence is TGTGCCAGCAGTTACTCCGGGACAGACTACGAGCAGTACTTC.

This clonotype was observed many times. This chain uses TRBV18 with TRBJ2-7; 9 nucleotides line up with TRBD1. The junction had 7 bases not matched to a gene; V was cut back by 8 bases and J by 2 bases. The V gene's germline CDR1 is KGHSH and CDR2 LQKENI. The CDR3 covers 14 residues. The CDR3 here is CASSPRTGAYEQYF. CDR3 in DNA: TGTGCCAGCAGCCCCAGGACAGGGGCCTACGAGCAGTACTTC.

The chain uses TRBV12-3 or TRBV12-4 and TRBJ2-7, with D hard to call. The CDR3 contains 13 residues. Trimming shortened V by 2 bases and J by 2 bases, and 7 bases separated the two germline ends. CDR3 DNA: TGTGCCAGCAGTTTAATCCCGGCCTACGAGCAGTACTTC. Translating it yields CASSLIPAYEQYF.

In this sample, this clonotype turned up many times. V is TRBV12-3 or TRBV12-4 and J is TRBJ1-6; no reliable D call. V was pared by 6 bases and J by 6 bases, with 9 bases between. There are 13 residues in the CDR3. The CDR3 nucleotides read TGTGCCAGCAGCCTTGAAGCTAATTCACCCCTCCACTTT. Its protein product is CASSLEANSPLHF.

V and J are TRBV20-1 and TRBJ1-1; D is ambiguous. Germline assignment: CDR1 DFQATT and CDR2 SNEGSKA (reference sequence). This CDR3 has 12 residues. The V gene lost 3 bases and the J gene lost 8 bases, with 13 bases spanning the gap. The CDR3 sequence is CSASNWALEAFF. CDR3 DNA: TGCAGTGCTAGCAACTGGGCTCTCGAAGCTTTCTTT.

This chain connects TRBV9 to TRBJ2-2, with D perhaps matching TRBD2 (5 bases). This CDR3 comprises 15 residues. Trimming left V 1 base short and J 5 bases short, with 12 bases between. The germline V gene has CDR1 SGDLS and CDR2 YYNGEE. The CDR3 sequence is CASSVYAAGTGELFF. CDR3 in DNA: TGTGCCAGCAGCGTATACGCGGCGGGTACCGGGGAGCTGTTTTTT.

The chain carries TRBV28 and TRBJ2-6; D call uncertain. Trimming shortened V by 6 bases and J by 0 bases, and 9 bases separated the two germline ends. Germline values: CDR1 MDHEN, CDR2 SYDVKM. The CDR3 runs 15 residues. In DNA form, the CDR3 reads TGTGCCAGCAGGGAACAAGGCTCTGGGGCCAACGTCCTGACTTTC. Residues: CASREQGSGANVLTF.